One and the same sample provided the 19 T cell receptor beta chains below, sequenced in a study of cytomegalovirus exposure and HLA in healthy donors (dated by TCRdb to about 2017). The library was produced with the immunoSEQ multiplex PCR assay. For the multiplex PCR, a mixture combining 60 forward primers for TCR Vbeta segments and 13 reverse primers for TCR Jbeta segments was used. Sourced from immuneACCESS, this table was stored by TCRdb with only in-frame sequences that have V and J called. A share of the clones is absent; for the studies checked, an unresolved V gene accounts for under half, and the remainder has no known explanation. The sample table holds fewer than 200,000 clones, of which 75% to 85% were seen once. The ten biggest clones cover around 1.2% of the sample. The specimen was PBMCs. Receptors originate from a girl aged 2 to 9 in good health and CMV-seropositive.

The sample holds one count of this clone. J is TRBJ2-7 and V is TRBV11-3; TRBD2 agrees at 10 bases. This CDR3 comprises 15 residues. With 6 bases clipped from V and 2 bases from J, the junction kept 7 bases outside the gene matches. CDR1 is SGHNT, CDR2 YENEEA, per germline. This chain's CDR3 is CASRVSSGSTYEQYF. The DNA for the CDR3 is TGTGCCAGCAGGGTATCTAGCGGGAGCACCTACGAGCAGTACTTC.

The chain carries TRBV5-1 and TRBJ1-1, with 7 nucleotides matching TRBD1. This CDR3 has 16 residues. Germline V CDR1 and CDR2: SGHRS, YFSETQ. J gave up 3 bases and V 0 bases, and 8 bases lay outside the gene matches. Here the CDR3 reads CASSLVGTGDDTEAFF. The CDR3 DNA follows: TGCGCCAGCAGCTTGGTTGGTACAGGGGATGACACTGAAGCTTTCTTT.

The sample holds a few counts of this clone. The V and J genes are TRBV6-5 and TRBJ1-1; possibly TRBD1 for D (6 bases). Germline CDR1 is MNHEY and CDR2 is SVGAGI. This CDR3 has 13 residues. Trimming removed 6 bases at V and 8 bases at J, with 16 bases between. The chain's CDR3 is CASSPGVSVEAFF. Here the CDR3 DNA reads TGTGCCAGCAGCCCAGGGGTATCTGTGGAAGCTTTCTTT.

This chain uses TRBV30 with TRBJ1-4, with 10 bases matching TRBD1. With 3 bases clipped from V and 8 bases from J, the junction kept 15 bases outside the gene matches. Germline V lookup: CDR1 GTSNPN, CDR2 SVGIG (reference sequence). This CDR3 has 17 amino acids. CDR3 DNA: TGTGCCTGGAGCGCCGGGACAGGGGCCCTAAACGGAGAAAAACTGTTTTTT. Its protein is CAWSAGTGALNGEKLFF.

The chain recombines TRBV6-5 with TRBJ2-7; TRBD1 is a possible D gene (6 bases). V was shortened by 6 bases and J by 2 bases, with 17 bases between the two germline ends. The germline CDR1 and CDR2 sequences are MNHEY and SVGAGI. The CDR3 contains 15 residues. CDR3 bases: TGTGCCAGCAGCCCTACAGGTTCAGGGGCCTACGAGCAGTACTTC. Translation gives CASSPTGSGAYEQYF.

The rearrangement joins TRBV13 to TRBJ1-2; TRBD1 agrees at 9 bases. The length of the CDR3 is 14 residues. J lost 7 bases, V lost 0 bases, and 3 bases had no gene match. Germline loops: CDR1 PRHDT, CDR2 FYEKMQ (reference sequence). CDR3 sequence: CASSLGQGAGGYTF. The CDR3 DNA sequence: TGTGCCAGCAGCTTAGGACAGGGGGCGGGTGGCTACACCTTC.

The chain uses TRBV27 and TRBJ2-5; D is uncertain. The end of the DNA fits TRBJ2-7 better, so the J call may be wrong. There are 14 residues in the CDR3. Germline assignment: CDR1 MNHEY and CDR2 SMNVEV (reference sequence). The CDR3 loop is CASSLYYHSYEQYF. The CDR3 coding sequence is TGTGCCAGCAGTTTATACTACCACTCCTACGAGCAGTACTTC.

In DNA form, the CDR3 reads TGTGCCAGCCAGACAGGGGTGAACACTGAAGCTTTCTTT. This gives the protein CASQTGVNTEAFF. V gene TRBV10-3 combines with J gene TRBJ1-1, with 8 bases matching TRBD1. V dropped 10 bases and J dropped 0; count of bases not matched to a gene: 4. This CDR3 is 13 amino acids long. Germline-derived CDR1 and CDR2 are ENHRY and SYGVKD.

V is TRBV6-1 and J is TRBJ2-5; 8 positions match TRBD2. The CDR3 covers 15 residues. Germline CDR1 reads MNHNS; CDR2 reads SASEGT. V was clipped by 6 bases and J by 4 bases; unmatched bases: 10. The DNA for the CDR3 is TGTGCCAGCAGCCTGAGCGGGGGTGTGGGAGAGACCCAGTACTTC. This encodes CASSLSGGVGETQYF.

This chain joins TRBV11-3 and TRBJ2-1; 8 positions agree with TRBD1. The trim removed 6 bases at V and 7 bases at J, leaving 5 bases unmatched. The germline CDR1 and CDR2 sequences are SGHNT and YENEEA. This CDR3 has 13 residues. CDR3 in amino acids: CASRVDRANEQFF. CDR3 coding DNA: TGTGCCAGCAGGGTGGACAGGGCGAATGAGCAGTTCTTC.

A few counts support this clone. This chain links TRBV5-1 with TRBJ1-1; D gene ambiguous. The CDR3 consists of 11 residues. Germline CDR1 reads SGHRS; CDR2 reads YFSETQ. Trimming removed 4 bases at V and 3 bases at J, with 4 bases between. CDR3 in amino acids: CASSADTEAFF. CDR3 nucleotide sequence: TGCGCCAGCAGCGCAGACACTGAAGCTTTCTTT.

The chain recombines TRBV19 with TRBJ2-1; maybe TRBD2 (6 bases). CDR1 is LNHDA and CDR2 is SQIVND in the germline V gene (reference sequence). The CDR3 covers 17 residues. Trimming shortened V by 4 bases and J by 9 bases, and 25 bases separated the two germline ends. In DNA, the CDR3 is TGTGCCAGTAGTAAATATGGGGCAGGGAGGTTGGTCAGTGAGCAGTTCTTC. It encodes CASSKYGAGRLVSEQFF.

Comments on this clone: The junction departs from germline at one end; a sequencing error may be responsible. The chain couples TRBV30 to TRBJ2-2; D is perhaps TRBD2 (6 bases). The CDR3 consists of 15 residues. Germline assignment: CDR1 GTSNPN and CDR2 SVGIG (reference sequence). As DNA, the CDR3 is TGTGCCTGGAGTTACCACTCGACGGTAGTCGGGGGGCTGTTTTTT. This encodes CAWSYHSTVVGGLFF. Full variable domain (outside the CDR3, taken from reference TRBV30 and TRBJ2-2): SQTIHQWPATLVQPVGSPLSLECTVEGTSNPNLYWYRQAAGRGLQLLFYSVGIGQISSEVPQNLSASRPQDRQFILSSKKLLLSDSGFYLCAWSYHSTVVGGLFFGEGSRLTVL.

J is TRBJ2-5 and V is TRBV7-4; 7 nucleotides match TRBD2. Germline trimming cut 2 bases from V and 1 base from J; bases unmatched to any gene: 7. CDR3 length: 16 amino acids. The germline CDR1 and CDR2 sequences are SGHVT and SQSDAQ. The CDR3, as DNA: TGTGCCAGCAGCTTAAACCCTTCGGGGGGCCAAGAGACCCAGTACTTC. Its translation is CASSLNPSGGQETQYF. Full variable domain (missing parts from reference TRBV7-4 and TRBJ2-5): GAGVSQSPRYKVAKRGRDVALRCDSISGHVTLYWYRQTLGQGSEVLTYSQSDAQRDKSGRPSGRFSAERPERSVSTLKIQRTEQGDSAVYLCASSLNPSGGQETQYFGPGTRLLVL.

The rearrangement uses TRBV19 and TRBJ2-1; 7 bases are shared with TRBD2. The CDR3 sequence is 14 residues long. The V gene's germline CDR1 is LNHDA and CDR2 SQIVND (reference sequence). After removal of 4 bases from V and 7 bases from J, the junction contained 7 bases not matched to a gene. CDR3 protein: CASSRLAEGNEQFF. The CDR3 DNA reads TGTGCCAGTAGTAGGCTAGCGGAAGGGAATGAGCAGTTCTTC.

The V and J genes are TRBV20-1 and TRBJ2-3, with 7 bases lining up with TRBD1. V lost 5 bases and J lost 4; bases outside the gene matches: 0. CDR1 DFQATT and CDR2 SNEGSKA come from the germline V gene (reference sequence). The CDR3 extends over 11 amino acids. CDR3 coding DNA: TGCAGTGCTGGACAGGCAGATACGCAGTATTTT. Its protein is CSAGQADTQYF.

This clone was counted a few times. The chain has TRBV5-6 and TRBJ1-2; D is perhaps TRBD1 (6 bases). Germline V gives CDR1 SGHDT, CDR2 YYEEEE. The V end lost 0 bases, the J end lost 7 bases, and 13 bases lay between the germline ends. There are 14 residues in the CDR3. CDR3 nucleotides: TGTGCCAGCAGCTTGGGGCGGACAGTCTCTGGCTACACCTTC. This sequence encodes CASSLGRTVSGYTF.

The CDR3 DNA reads TGTGCCAGCAGTGAAGTCAGGGTAACGAACACCGGGGAGCTGTTTTTT. Translating it yields CASSEVRVTNTGELFF. The chain links TRBV2 to TRBJ2-2; D might be TRBD1 (5 bases). Trimming stripped 1 base from V and 0 bases from J, with 9 bases between. Germline assignment: CDR1 SNHLY and CDR2 FYNNEI. The CDR3 extends over 16 amino acids.

CDR3 bases: TGTGCCAGTAGTATCCCCAGGGTAGGATCACCCCTCCACTTT. Its protein product is CASSIPRVGSPLHF. This chain joins TRBV19 and TRBJ1-6; TRBD1 might be the D (5 bases). Germline CDR1 is LNHDA and CDR2 is SQIVND (reference sequence). Trimming left V 3 bases short and J 10 bases short, with 13 bases between. The CDR3 spans 14 residues.